The rows below give T cell receptor beta chains drawn from one sample of a study of T cell repertoires in cytomegalovirus infection. TCRdb processed the reads anew with MiXCR; each CDR3 protein has one entry. Counted here are a few hundred thousand distinct CDR3 sequences, around a tenth occurring once; the ten biggest clones make up about 3.9%. The specimen was PBMCs. The receptors derive from a human donor in good health (CMV status not recorded). Some clones in this sample may be carry-over from other donors' samples. Each CDR3 is given with its conserved first and last residue. D genes are given only for firm matches. Clone sizes are given selectively: once, few, many, or a class where the clone is expanded.

D gene,V gene,clone size,CDR3 length,J gene,CDR3 protein,CDR3 DNA
-,TRBV12-3/TRBV12-4,-,15,TRBJ2-1,CASTGRGQSVDEQFF,TGTGCCAGCACAGGGCGGGGACAGTCAGTTGATGAGCAGTTCTTC
-,TRBV14,few,17,TRBJ1-6,CASSQDAPSLRHSPLHF,TGTGCCAGCAGCCAAGATGCCCCCAGCTTGCGGCATTCACCCCTCCACTTT
TRBD2,TRBV2,-,16,TRBJ2-5,CASSVRGGGAGETQYF,TGTGCCAGCAGTGTCCGCGGCGGGGGGGCCGGAGAGACCCAGTACTTC
-,TRBV6-1,many,14,TRBJ1-1,CASRGPELNTEAFF,TGTGCCAGCAGGGGACCGGAATTGAACACTGAAGCTTTCTTT
-,TRBV3-1,few,17,TRBJ1-3,CASSQDGPGRYTNTIYF,TGTGCCAGCAGCCAAGACGGGCCAGGGAGGTATACAAACACCATATATTTT
-,TRBV7-9,few,12,TRBJ2-1,CASIPLGDEQFF,TGTGCCAGCATCCCCCTCGGCGATGAGCAGTTCTTC
-,TRBV5-5,few,14,TRBJ2-2,CASSGLTNTGELFF,TGTGCCAGCAGTGGTCTCACGAACACCGGGGAGCTGTTTTTT
-,TRBV4-3,-,14,TRBJ1-1,CASSHIRVNTEAFF,TGCGCCAGCAGCCATATTCGAGTGAACACTGAAGCTTTCTTT
-,TRBV28,-,14,TRBJ2-1,CAHGGNPTGNEQFF,TGTGCCCACGGGGGAAACCCGACGGGAAATGAGCAGTTCTTC
-,TRBV20-1,-,13,TRBJ2-5,CSARVPGEETQYF,TGCAGTGCTAGAGTTCCGGGAGAAGAGACCCAGTACTTC
TRBD1,TRBV5-4,few,19,TRBJ2-7,CASSDPALRTGGAFDEQYF,TGTGCCAGCAGCGACCCGGCCCTCCGGACAGGGGGCGCATTCGACGAGCAGTACTTC
TRBD2,TRBV7-2,many,17,TRBJ2-7,CASSPVGSAGGSYEQYF,TGTGCCAGCAGCCCGGTGGGGTCAGCGGGGGGTTCCTACGAGCAGTACTTC
-,TRBV20-1,-,12,TRBJ1-1,CSASGTEPEAFF,TGCAGTGCTTCCGGGACTGAGCCAGAAGCTTTCTTT
TRBD2,TRBV15,few,16,TRBJ2-1,CATSSALAGVGNEQFF,TGTGCCACCAGCAGTGCCCTAGCGGGAGTCGGCAATGAGCAGTTCTTC
-,TRBV6-6,few,16,TRBJ2-1,CASSYRDSSSYNEQFF,TGTGCCAGCAGTTACCGAGACAGTAGCTCCTACAATGAGCAGTTCTTC
TRBD1,TRBV12-3/TRBV12-4,many,16,TRBJ1-5,CASTSWGRGSNQPQHF,TGTGCCAGCACTTCCTGGGGCAGGGGGAGCAATCAGCCCCAGCATTTT
-,TRBV27,-,13,TRBJ1-1,CASSLTPGREAFF,TGTGCCAGCAGTTTAACTCCAGGGCGTGAAGCTTTCTTT
-,TRBV12-3/TRBV12-4,few,14,TRBJ2-1,CASSLGVDSNEQFF,TGTGCCAGCAGTTTAGGTGTGGACTCCAATGAGCAGTTCTTC
-,TRBV10-3,many,14,TRBJ2-3,CALWGGSATDTQYF,TGTGCCCTATGGGGTGGGAGCGCGACAGATACGCAGTATTTT
TRBD1,TRBV7-2,-,15,TRBJ1-2,CASSLERGPNYGYTF,TGTGCCAGCAGCTTAGAAAGGGGGCCTAACTATGGCTACACCTTC
TRBD2,TRBV12-3/TRBV12-4,-,14,TRBJ2-1,CASIGRGLYNEQFF,TGTGCCAGCATAGGGCGGGGGTTATACAATGAGCAGTTCTTC
-,TRBV7-2,many,15,TRBJ1-5,CASSPGGQFNQPQHF,TGTGCCAGCAGCCCCGGAGGACAGTTCAATCAGCCCCAGCATTTT
-,TRBV27,many,15,TRBJ2-7,CASSLSGASSYEQYF,TGTGCCAGCAGTTTATCTGGCGCGAGCTCCTACGAGCAGTACTTC
-,TRBV6-2/TRBV6-3,-,14,TRBJ2-5,CASRQGVIRETQYF,TGTGCCAGCAGGCAGGGAGTGATCAGAGAGACCCAGTACTTC
-,TRBV3-1,-,13,TRBJ1-1,CASSQRNSLEAFF,TGTGCCAGCAGCCAACGGAACAGTCTCGAAGCTTTCTTT
TRBD1,TRBV20-1,-,15,TRBJ1-4,CSARLHGTGHEKLFF,TGCAGTGCTAGACTACACGGGACAGGGCATGAAAAACTGTTTTTT
TRBD1,TRBV6-2/TRBV6-3,-,17,TRBJ1-5,CASSYGQGAPSNQPQHF,TGTGCCAGCAGTTACGGACAGGGGGCACCTAGCAATCAGCCCCAGCATTTT
TRBD2,TRBV24-1,few,16,TRBJ2-1,CATSEPTSGSKNEQFF,TGTGCCACCAGTGAACCGACTAGCGGGAGTAAAAATGAGCAGTTCTTC
-,TRBV7-3,many,13,TRBJ2-2,CASSRQNTGELFF,TGTGCCAGCAGCCGACAAAACACCGGGGAGCTGTTTTTT
-,TRBV7-2,-,17,TRBJ1-4,CASSLEIPQGTNEKLFF,TGTGCCAGCAGCTTAGAGATCCCACAGGGAACTAATGAAAAACTGTTTTTT
-,TRBV7-3,many,14,TRBJ1-2,CASSPAAGVRGYTF,TGTGCCAGCAGCCCAGCCGCTGGGGTCCGTGGCTACACCTTC
TRBD1,TRBV6-5,many,15,TRBJ1-3,CASSSTGGSGNTIYF,TGTGCCAGCAGTTCAACAGGGGGCTCTGGAAACACCATATATTTT
-,TRBV7-6,many,15,TRBJ2-3,CASSLGVAGGDTQYF,TGTGCCAGCAGCTTAGGAGTCGCCGGGGGAGATACGCAGTATTTT
-,TRBV4-3,once,17,TRBJ1-3,CASSQVRVEDSGNTIYF,TGCGCCAGCAGCCAAGTAAGGGTGGAAGACTCTGGAAACACCATATATTTT
-,TRBV6-2/TRBV6-3,few,16,TRBJ1-1,CASSPGEGQSNTEAFF,TGTGCCAGCAGTCCCGGAGAGGGGCAATCGAACACTGAAGCTTTCTTT
TRBD1,TRBV7-2,-,13,TRBJ2-3,CASSSTGAYTQYF,TGTGCCAGCAGCTCCACAGGGGCCTATACGCAGTATTTT
TRBD2,TRBV29-1,-,16,TRBJ2-1,CSAAPRLAGQYNEQFF,TGCAGCGCAGCACCTCGACTAGCGGGACAATACAATGAGCAGTTCTTC
-,TRBV7-9,-,12,TRBJ2-3,CASSPHPDTQYF,TGTGCCAGCAGCCCCCACCCAGATACGCAGTATTTT
TRBD1,TRBV12-3/TRBV12-4,-,15,TRBJ1-5,CASSFGTAHNQPQHF,TGTGCCAGCAGTTTTGGGACAGCACACAATCAGCCCCAGCATTTT
TRBD2,TRBV29-1,-,15,TRBJ2-7,CSVEPLAGSSYEQYF,TGCAGCGTTGAACCCCTAGCGGGGAGCTCCTACGAGCAGTACTTC
TRBD1,TRBV19,few,14,TRBJ1-2,CASRSGQSNYGYTF,TGTGCCAGTAGATCGGGACAGAGTAACTATGGCTACACCTTC
-,TRBV7-9,-,14,TRBJ2-7,CASTLSGTNYEQYF,TGTGCCAGCACCCTCTCGGGGACAAACTACGAGCAGTACTTC
TRBD2,TRBV11-2,many,15,TRBJ2-5,CASSPPRVAGVAQYF,TGTGCCAGCAGCCCCCCGAGGGTAGCGGGAGTGGCCCAGTACTTC
-,TRBV2,few,11,TRBJ2-7,CAGRSTYEQYF,TGTGCCGGGAGATCCACCTACGAGCAGTACTTC
-,TRBV7-9,many,16,TRBJ1-4,CASSYGSSSTNEKLFF,TGTGCCAGCAGTTATGGCAGCAGCTCAACTAATGAAAAACTGTTTTTT
TRBD1,TRBV10-2,few,16,TRBJ1-2,CASSGGQGGQYDGYTF,TGCGCCAGCAGCGGAGGACAGGGAGGTCAATACGATGGCTACACCTTC
-,TRBV28,few,13,TRBJ1-2,CASSPNPRVWETF,TGTGCCAGCAGTCCGAATCCTAGGGTCTGGGAGACCTTC
TRBD1,TRBV7-2,many,15,TRBJ1-6,CASSNTGTGASPLHF,TGTGCCAGCAGCAACACCGGGACAGGGGCTTCACCCCTCCACTTT
-,TRBV7-9,many,12,TRBJ2-5,CASSSVAQTQYF,TGTGCCAGCAGCTCTGTCGCCCAGACCCAGTACTTC
-,TRBV15,few,12,TRBJ2-7,CATSNGALEQYF,TGTGCCACCAGCAATGGTGCCCTCGAGCAGTACTTC